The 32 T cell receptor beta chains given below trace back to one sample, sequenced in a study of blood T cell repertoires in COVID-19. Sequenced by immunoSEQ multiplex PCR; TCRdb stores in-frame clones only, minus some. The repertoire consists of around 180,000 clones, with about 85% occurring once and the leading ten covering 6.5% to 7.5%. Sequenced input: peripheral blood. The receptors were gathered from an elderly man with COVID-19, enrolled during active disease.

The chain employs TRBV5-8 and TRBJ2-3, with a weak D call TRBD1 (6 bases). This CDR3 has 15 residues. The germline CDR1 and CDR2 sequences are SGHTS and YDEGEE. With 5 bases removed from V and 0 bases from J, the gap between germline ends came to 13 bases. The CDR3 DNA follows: TGTGCCAGCAGGCAGGGGACGGCTAGCACAGATACGCAGTATTTT. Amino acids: CASRQGTASTDTQYF.

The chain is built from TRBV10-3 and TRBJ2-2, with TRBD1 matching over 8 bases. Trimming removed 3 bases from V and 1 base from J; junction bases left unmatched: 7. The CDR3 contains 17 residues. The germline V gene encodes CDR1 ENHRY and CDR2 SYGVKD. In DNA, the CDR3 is TGTGCCATCAGTGATGACAGGGGACCTTTGAACACCGGGGAGCTGTTTTTT. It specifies CAISDDRGPLNTGELFF.

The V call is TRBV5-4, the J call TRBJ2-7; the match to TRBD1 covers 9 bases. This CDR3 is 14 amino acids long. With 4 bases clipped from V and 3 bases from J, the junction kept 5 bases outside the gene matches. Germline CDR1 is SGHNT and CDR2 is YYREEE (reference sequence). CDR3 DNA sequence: TGTGCCAGCAGCGGACAGGGGTCTCGCTACGAGCAGTACTTC. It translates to CASSGQGSRYEQYF.

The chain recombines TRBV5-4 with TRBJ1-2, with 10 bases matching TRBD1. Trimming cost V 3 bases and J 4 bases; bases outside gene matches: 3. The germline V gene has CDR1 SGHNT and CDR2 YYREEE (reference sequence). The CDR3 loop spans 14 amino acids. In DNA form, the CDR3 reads TGTGCCAGCAGCTCCCGGACAGGGGGCTATGGCTACACCTTC. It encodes CASSSRTGGYGYTF. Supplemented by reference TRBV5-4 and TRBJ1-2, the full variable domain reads ETGVTQSPTHLIKTRGQQVTLRCSSQSGHNTVSWYQQALGQGPQFIFQYYREEENGRGNFPPRFSGLQFPNYSSELNVNALELDDSALYLCASSSRTGGYGYTFGSGTRLTVV.

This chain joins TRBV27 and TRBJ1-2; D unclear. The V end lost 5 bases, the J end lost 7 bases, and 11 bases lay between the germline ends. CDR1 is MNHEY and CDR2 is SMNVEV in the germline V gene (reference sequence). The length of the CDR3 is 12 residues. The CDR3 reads CASSASFGGYTF. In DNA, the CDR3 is TGTGCCAGCAGTGCCTCTTTCGGTGGCTACACCTTC.

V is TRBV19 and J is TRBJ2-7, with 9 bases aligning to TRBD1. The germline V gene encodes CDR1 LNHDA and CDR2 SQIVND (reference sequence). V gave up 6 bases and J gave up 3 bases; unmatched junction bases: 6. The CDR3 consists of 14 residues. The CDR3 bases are TGTGCCAGTAGAGGGACAGGGCAACGCTACGAGCAGTACTTC. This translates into CASRGTGQRYEQYF. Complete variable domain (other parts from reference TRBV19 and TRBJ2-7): DGGITQSPKYLFRKEGQNVTLSCEQNLNHDAMYWYRQDPGQGLRLIYYSQIVNDFQKGDIAEGYSVSREKKESFPLTVTSAQKNPTAFYLCASRGTGQRYEQYFGPGTRLTVT.

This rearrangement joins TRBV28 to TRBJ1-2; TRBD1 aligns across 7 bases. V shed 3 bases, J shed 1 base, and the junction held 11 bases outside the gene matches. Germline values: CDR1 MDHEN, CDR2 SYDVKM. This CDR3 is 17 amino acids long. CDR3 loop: CASSFPRQGRGNYGYTF. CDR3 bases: TGTGCCAGCAGTTTCCCCCGACAGGGCCGGGGTAACTATGGCTACACCTTC.

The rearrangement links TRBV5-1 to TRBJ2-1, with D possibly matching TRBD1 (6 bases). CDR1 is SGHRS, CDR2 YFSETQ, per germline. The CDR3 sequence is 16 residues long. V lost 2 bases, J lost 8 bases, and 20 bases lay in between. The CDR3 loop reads CASSFRPDGGVYEQFF. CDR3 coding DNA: TGCGCCAGCAGCTTCAGGCCGGATGGGGGCGTCTATGAGCAGTTCTTC.

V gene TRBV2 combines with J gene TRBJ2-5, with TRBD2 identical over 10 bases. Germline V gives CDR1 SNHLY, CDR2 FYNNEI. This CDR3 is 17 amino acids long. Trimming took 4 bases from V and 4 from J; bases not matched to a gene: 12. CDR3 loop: CASSGTASGGWVETQYF. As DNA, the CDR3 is TGTGCCAGCAGTGGAACGGCTAGCGGGGGATGGGTAGAGACCCAGTACTTC.

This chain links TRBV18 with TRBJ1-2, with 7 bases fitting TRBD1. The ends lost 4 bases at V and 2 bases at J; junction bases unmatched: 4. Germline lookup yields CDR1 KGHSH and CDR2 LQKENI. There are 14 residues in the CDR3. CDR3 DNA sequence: TGTGCCAGCTCACAAAGGGGGCCAAACTATGGCTACACCTTC. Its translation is CASSQRGPNYGYTF.

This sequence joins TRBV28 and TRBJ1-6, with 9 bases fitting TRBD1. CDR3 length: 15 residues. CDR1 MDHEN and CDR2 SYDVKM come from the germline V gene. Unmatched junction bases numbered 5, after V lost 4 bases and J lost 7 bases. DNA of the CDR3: TGTGCCAGCAGTTCTTCAGGACAGGGGAATTCACCCCTCCACTTT. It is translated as CASSSSGQGNSPLHF.

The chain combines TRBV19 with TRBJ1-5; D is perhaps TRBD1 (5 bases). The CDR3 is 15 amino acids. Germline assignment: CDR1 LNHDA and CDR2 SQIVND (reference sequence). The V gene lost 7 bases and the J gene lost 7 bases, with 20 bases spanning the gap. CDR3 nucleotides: TGTGCCAGTACCCCCCGAAGGGGTCGGGCGCAGCCCCAGCATTTT. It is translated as CASTPRRGRAQPQHF. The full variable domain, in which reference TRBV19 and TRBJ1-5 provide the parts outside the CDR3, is DGGITQSPKYLFRKEGQNVTLSCEQNLNHDAMYWYRQDPGQGLRLIYYSQIVNDFQKGDIAEGYSVSREKKESFPLTVTSAQKNPTAFYLCASTPRRGRAQPQHFGDGTRLSIL.

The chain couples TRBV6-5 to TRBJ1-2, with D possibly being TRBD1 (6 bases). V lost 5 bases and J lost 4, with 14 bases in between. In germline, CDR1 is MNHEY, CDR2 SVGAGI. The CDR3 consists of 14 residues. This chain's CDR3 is CASSRGADGYGYTF. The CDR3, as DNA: TGTGCCAGCAGTCGGGGGGCCGATGGCTATGGCTACACCTTC.

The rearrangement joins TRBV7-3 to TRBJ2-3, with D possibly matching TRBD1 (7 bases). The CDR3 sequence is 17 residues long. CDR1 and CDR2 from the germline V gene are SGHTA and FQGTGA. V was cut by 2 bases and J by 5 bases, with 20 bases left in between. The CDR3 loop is CASSLSAEGAARDTQYF. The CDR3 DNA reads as TGTGCCAGCAGCTTATCCGCGGAGGGGGCAGCAAGAGATACGCAGTATTTT.

CDR3 DNA: TGTGCCAGCAGCTTGCCAGGGCCCTCCTACGAGCAGTACTTC. Encoded protein: CASSLPGPSYEQYF. J is TRBJ2-7 and V is TRBV5-4, with D tentatively TRBD1 (5 bases). Germline CDR1 reads SGHNT; CDR2 reads YYREEE (reference sequence). V was pared by 1 base and J by 0 bases, with 8 bases between. This CDR3 contains 14 residues.

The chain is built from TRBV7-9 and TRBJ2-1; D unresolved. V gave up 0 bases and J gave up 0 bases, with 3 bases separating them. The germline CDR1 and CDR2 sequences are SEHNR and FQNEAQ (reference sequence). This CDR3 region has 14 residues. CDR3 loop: CASSLAGSYNEQFF. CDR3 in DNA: TGTGCCAGCAGCTTAGCCGGCTCCTACAATGAGCAGTTCTTC.

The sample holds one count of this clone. Here the CDR3 reads CASSSGTRGTGELFF. The DNA of the CDR3 is TGTGCCAGCAGCTCCGGGACACGGGGCACCGGGGAGCTGTTTTTT. The chain combines TRBV7-3 with TRBJ2-2, with a possible D match to TRBD1 (6 bases). V was pared by 4 bases and J by 4 bases, with 13 bases between. Per germline, CDR1 SGHTA and CDR2 FQGTGA. The CDR3 loop spans 15 amino acids.

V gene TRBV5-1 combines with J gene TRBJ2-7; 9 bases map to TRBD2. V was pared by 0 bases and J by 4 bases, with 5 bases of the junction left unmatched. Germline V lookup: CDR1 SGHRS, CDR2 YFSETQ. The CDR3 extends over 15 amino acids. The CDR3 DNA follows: TGCGCCAGCAGCTTGGAACCAGGACTAGCGTACGAGCAGTACTTC. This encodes CASSLEPGLAYEQYF.

The CDR3 DNA reads TGTGCCAGCTCACCGCGACAGGGCGGTGTTTCACCCCTCCACTTT. Amino acids: CASSPRQGGVSPLHF. This sequence joins TRBV18 and TRBJ1-6; 7 bases are shared with TRBD1. Germline CDR1 KGHSH, CDR2 LQKENI. V gave up 3 bases and J gave up 9 bases; unmatched junction bases: 8. The CDR3 length is 15 residues.

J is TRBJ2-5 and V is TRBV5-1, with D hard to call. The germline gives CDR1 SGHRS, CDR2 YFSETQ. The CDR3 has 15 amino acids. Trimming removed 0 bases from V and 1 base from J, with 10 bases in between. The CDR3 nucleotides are TGCGCCAGCAGCTTGGGCCTACCTCTCCAAGAGACCCAGTACTTC. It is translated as CASSLGLPLQETQYF.

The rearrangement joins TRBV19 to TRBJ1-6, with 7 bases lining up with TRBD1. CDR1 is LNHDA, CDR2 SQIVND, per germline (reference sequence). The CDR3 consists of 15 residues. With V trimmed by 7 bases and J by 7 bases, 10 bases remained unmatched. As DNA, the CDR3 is TGTGCCAGTACCCTGGGCGACAGGGTGAATTCACCCCTCCACTTT. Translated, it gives CASTLGDRVNSPLHF.

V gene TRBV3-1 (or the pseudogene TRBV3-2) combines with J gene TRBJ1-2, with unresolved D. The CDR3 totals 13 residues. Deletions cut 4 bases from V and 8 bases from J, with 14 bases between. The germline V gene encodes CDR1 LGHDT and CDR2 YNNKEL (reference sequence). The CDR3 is CASSLVLAGGYTF. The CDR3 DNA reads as TGTGCCAGCAGCCTCGTTTTGGCGGGAGGCTACACCTTC.

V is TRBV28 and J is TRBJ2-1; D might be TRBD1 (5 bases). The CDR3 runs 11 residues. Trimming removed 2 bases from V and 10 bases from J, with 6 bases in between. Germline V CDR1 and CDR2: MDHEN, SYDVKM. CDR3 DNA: TGTGCCAGCAGTTTAGACAGAGAGCAGTTCTTC. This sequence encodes CASSLDREQFF.

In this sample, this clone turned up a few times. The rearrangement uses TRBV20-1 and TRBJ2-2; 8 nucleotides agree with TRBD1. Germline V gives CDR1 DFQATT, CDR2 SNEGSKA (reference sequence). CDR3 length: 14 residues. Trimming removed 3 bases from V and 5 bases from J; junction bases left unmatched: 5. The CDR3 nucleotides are TGCAGTGCTAGTCTCAGGGGGCTAACCGGGGAGCTGTTTTTT. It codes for CSASLRGLTGELFF.

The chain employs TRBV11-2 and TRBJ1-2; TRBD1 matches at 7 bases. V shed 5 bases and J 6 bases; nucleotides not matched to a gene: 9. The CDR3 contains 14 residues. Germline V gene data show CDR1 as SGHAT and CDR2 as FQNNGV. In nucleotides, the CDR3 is TGTGCCAGCAGCCTACAGGGGATGATCGATGGCTACACCTTC. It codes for CASSLQGMIDGYTF.

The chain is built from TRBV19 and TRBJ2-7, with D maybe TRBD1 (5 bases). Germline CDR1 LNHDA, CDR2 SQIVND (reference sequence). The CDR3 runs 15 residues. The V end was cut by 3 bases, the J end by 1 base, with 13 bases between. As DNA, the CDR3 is TGTGCCAGTAGTATCTCAGGGTCCCGTTCCTACGAGCAGTACTTC. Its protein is CASSISGSRSYEQYF.

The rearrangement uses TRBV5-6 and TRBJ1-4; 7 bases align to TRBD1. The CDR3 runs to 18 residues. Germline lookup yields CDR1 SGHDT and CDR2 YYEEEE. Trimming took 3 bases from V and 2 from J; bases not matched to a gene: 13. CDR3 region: CASSSEQGRGGTNEKLFF. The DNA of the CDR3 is TGTGCCAGCAGCTCCGAACAGGGGCGCGGCGGGACTAATGAAAAACTGTTTTTT.

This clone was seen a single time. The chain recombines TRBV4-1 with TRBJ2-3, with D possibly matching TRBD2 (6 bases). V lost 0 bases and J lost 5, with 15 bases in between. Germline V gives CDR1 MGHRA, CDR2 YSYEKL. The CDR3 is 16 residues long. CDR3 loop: CASSQEAIFGGDTQYF. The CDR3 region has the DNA TGCGCCAGCAGCCAAGAAGCCATATTCGGGGGAGATACGCAGTATTTT.

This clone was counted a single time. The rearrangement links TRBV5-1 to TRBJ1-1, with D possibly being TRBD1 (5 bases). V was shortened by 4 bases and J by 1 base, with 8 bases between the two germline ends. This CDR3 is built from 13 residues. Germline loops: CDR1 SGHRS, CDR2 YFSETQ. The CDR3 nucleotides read TGCGCCAGCAGCGAGCAGGGGAACACTGAAGCTTTCTTT. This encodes CASSEQGNTEAFF.

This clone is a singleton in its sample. CDR3 coding DNA: TGTGCCAGCAGCCAAGACGGGGTTACGCAGTATTTT. Protein: CASSQDGVTQYF. V and J are TRBV3-1 (or the pseudogene TRBV3-2) and TRBJ2-3; D is possibly TRBD2 (5 bases). This CDR3 comprises 12 residues. The germline CDR1 and CDR2 sequences are LGHDT and YNNKEL (reference sequence). V was shortened by 0 bases and J by 8 bases, with 6 bases between the two germline ends.

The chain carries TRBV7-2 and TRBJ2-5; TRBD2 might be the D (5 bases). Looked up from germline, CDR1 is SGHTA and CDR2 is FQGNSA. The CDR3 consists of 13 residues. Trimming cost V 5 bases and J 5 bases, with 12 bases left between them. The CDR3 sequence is CASSPRREETQYF. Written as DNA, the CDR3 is TGTGCCAGCAGCCCTCGAAGGGAGGAGACCCAGTACTTC. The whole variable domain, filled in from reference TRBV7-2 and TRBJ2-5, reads GAGVSQSPSNKVTEKGKDVELRCDPISGHTALYWYRQSLGQGLEFLIYFQGNSAPDKSGLPSDRFSAERTGGSVSTLTIQRTQQEDSAVYLCASSPRREETQYFGPGTRLLVL.

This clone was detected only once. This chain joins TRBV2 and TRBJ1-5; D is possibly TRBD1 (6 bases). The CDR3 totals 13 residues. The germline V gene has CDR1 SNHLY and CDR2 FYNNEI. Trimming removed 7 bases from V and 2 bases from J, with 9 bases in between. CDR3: CASMNRGNQPQHF. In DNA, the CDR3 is TGTGCCAGCATGAACAGGGGCAATCAGCCCCAGCATTTT.